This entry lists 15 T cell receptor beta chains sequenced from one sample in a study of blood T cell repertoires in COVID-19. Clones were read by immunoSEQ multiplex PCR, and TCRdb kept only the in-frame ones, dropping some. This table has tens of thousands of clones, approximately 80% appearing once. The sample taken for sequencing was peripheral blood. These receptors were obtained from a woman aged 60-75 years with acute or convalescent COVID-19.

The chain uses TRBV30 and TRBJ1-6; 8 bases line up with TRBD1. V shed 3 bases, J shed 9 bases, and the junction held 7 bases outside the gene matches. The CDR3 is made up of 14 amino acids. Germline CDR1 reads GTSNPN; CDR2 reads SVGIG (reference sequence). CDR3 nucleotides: TGTGCCTGGAGCACAGGACAGGGAGGTTCACCCCTCCACTTT. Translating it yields CAWSTGQGGSPLHF.

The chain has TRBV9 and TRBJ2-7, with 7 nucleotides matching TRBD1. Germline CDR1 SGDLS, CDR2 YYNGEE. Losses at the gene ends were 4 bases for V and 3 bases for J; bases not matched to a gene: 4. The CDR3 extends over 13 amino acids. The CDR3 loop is CASSRGQNYEQYF. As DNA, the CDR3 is TGTGCCAGCAGCCGGGGACAGAACTACGAGCAGTACTTC. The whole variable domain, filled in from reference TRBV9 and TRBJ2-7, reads DSGVTQTPKHLITATGQRVTLRCSPRSGDLSVYWYQQSLDQGLQFLIQYYNGEERAKGNILERFSAQQFPDLHSELNLSSLELGDSALYFCASSRGQNYEQYFGPGTRLTVT.

Here the CDR3 DNA reads TGCGCCAGCAGCGTAGCCCCCGGGAACTCCTACGAGCAGTACTTC. Its translation is CASSVAPGNSYEQYF. The genes are TRBV5-1 and TRBJ2-7, with D possibly being TRBD2 (5 bases). CDR3 length: 15 amino acids. Deletions cut 4 bases from V and 0 bases from J, with 14 bases between. The germline V gene encodes CDR1 SGHRS and CDR2 YFSETQ.

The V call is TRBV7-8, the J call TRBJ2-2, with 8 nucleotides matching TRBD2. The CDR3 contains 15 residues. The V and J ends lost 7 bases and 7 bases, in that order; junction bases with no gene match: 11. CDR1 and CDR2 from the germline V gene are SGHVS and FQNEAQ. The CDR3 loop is CASTRGGTRGGELFF. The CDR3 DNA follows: TGTGCCAGCACCCGGGGGGGGACCCGGGGCGGGGAGCTGTTTTTT.

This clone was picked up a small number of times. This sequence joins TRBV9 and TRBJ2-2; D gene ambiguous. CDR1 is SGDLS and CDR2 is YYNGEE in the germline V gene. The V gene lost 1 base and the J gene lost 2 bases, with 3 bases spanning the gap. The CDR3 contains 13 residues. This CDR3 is CASSVSNTGELFF. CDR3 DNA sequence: TGTGCCAGCAGCGTAAGCAACACCGGGGAGCTGTTTTTT.

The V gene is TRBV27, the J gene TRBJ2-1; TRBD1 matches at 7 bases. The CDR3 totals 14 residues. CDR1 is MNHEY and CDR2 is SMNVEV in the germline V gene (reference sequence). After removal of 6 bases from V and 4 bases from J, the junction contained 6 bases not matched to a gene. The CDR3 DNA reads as TGTGCCAGCAGACCGACAGGGTGGTACAATGAGCAGTTCTTC. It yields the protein CASRPTGWYNEQFF.

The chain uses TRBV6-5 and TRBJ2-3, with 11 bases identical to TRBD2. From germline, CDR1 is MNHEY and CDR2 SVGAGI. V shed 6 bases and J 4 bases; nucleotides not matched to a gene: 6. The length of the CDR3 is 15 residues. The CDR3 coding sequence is TGTGCCAGCAGACTAGCGGGAGCGGGGGCAGATACGCAGTATTTT. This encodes CASRLAGAGADTQYF.

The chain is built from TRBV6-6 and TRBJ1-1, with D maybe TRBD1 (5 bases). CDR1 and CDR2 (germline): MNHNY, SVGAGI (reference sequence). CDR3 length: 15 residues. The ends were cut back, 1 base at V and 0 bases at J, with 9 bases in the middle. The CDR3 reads CASSYLQVMNTEAFF. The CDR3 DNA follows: TGTGCCAGCAGTTACTTACAGGTTATGAACACTGAAGCTTTCTTT.

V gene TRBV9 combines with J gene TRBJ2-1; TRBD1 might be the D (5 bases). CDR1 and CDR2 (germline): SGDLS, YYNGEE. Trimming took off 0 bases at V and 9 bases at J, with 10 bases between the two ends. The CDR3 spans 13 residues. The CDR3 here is CASSVEGFSEQFF. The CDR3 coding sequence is TGTGCCAGCAGCGTAGAGGGGTTCAGTGAGCAGTTCTTC.

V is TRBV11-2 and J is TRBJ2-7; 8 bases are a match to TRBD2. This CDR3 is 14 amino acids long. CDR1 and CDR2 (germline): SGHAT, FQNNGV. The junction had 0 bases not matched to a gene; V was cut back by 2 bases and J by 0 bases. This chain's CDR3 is CASSLTSGSYEQYF. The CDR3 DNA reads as TGTGCCAGCAGCTTAACTAGCGGCTCCTACGAGCAGTACTTC.

The DNA of the CDR3 is TGTGCCAGCACGACTTCGGACGGACGAGGGGAGACCCAGTACTTC. Its translation: CASTTSDGRGETQYF. The genes are TRBV5-4 and TRBJ2-5, with a possible D match to TRBD2 (5 bases). The CDR3 totals 15 residues. V was clipped by 6 bases and J by 5 bases, with 20 bases between them. Germline CDR1 and CDR2: SGHNT and YYREEE (reference sequence).

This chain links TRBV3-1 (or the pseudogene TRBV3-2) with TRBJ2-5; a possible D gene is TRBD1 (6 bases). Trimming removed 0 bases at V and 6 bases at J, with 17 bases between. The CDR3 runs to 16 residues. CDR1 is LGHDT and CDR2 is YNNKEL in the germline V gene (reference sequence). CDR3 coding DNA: TGTGCCAGCAGCCAAGACCAGGGGCTAGGGGGACAGACCCAGTACTTC. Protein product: CASSQDQGLGGQTQYF.

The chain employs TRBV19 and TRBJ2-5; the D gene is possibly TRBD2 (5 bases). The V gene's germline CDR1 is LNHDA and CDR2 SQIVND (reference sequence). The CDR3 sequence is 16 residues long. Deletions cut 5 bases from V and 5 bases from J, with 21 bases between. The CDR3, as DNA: TGTGCCAGTAGTCCCCCCAGCGGCCGGGCTTGGGAGACCCAGTACTTC. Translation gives CASSPPSGRAWETQYF.

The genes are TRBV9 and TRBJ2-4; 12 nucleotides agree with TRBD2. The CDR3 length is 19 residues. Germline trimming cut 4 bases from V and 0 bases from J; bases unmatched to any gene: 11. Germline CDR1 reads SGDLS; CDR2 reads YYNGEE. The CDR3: CASSLGASGGAPAKNIQYF. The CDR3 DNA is TGTGCCAGCAGCCTTGGGGCTAGCGGGGGGGCACCAGCCAAAAACATTCAGTACTTC.

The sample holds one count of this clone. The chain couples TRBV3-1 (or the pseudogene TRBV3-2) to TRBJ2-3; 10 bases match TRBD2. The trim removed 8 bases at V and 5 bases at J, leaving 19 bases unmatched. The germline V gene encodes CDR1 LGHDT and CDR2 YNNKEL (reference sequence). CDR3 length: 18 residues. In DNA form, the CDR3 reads TGTGCCAGCGCCTCCCGAGTGGGGCTAGCGGGAGTACGAGATACGCAGTATTTT. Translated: CASASRVGLAGVRDTQYF.